This T cell receptor beta chain came from a study of blood T cell repertoires in COVID-19. Study-level background: Acute-phase and convalescent COVID-19 samples originated in the United States, Italy and Spain. PBMCs, B-cell-depleted T cells, or T cells were the source of the cDNA or gDNA that made up the material.

The length of the CDR3 is 15 residues. Germline trimming cut 4 bases from V and 4 bases from J; bases unmatched to any gene: 8. CDR1 SGHRS and CDR2 YFSETQ come from the germline V gene. Seattle researchers signed up patients amid active infection and tracked them longitudinally. The sample holds one count of this clone. Original data processing: Estimation of nucleated cell counts was performed using reference gene primer amplification. Only in-frame clones appear in the TCRdb table, and some are missing; sequencing was by immunoSEQ multiplex PCR. V and J calls plus clone size are reproduced from that table; the DNA served to infer D and trimming. Of 150,000 to 200,000 clones in the sample, roughly 80% were seen once.

The receptor was isolated from a woman aged 40 to 50 with COVID-19, enrolled during active disease. The rearrangement links TRBV5-1 to TRBJ1-1; 9 nucleotides match TRBD1. Sequenced input: peripheral blood. CDR3 DNA: TGCGCCAGCAGCGTTGGGGGGACAGGGATCACTGAAGCTTTCTTT. The encoded protein is CASSVGGTGITEAFF.